Following are 11 T cell receptor beta chains from one sample sequenced in a study of blood T cell repertoires in COVID-19. Data came from immunoSEQ multiplex PCR; TCRdb stores just in-frame clones and leaves some out. The data show a few hundred thousand clones, approximately 86% seen once. The sequenced sample was peripheral blood. These receptors originate from a man in his fifties or sixties with acute or convalescent COVID-19.

The chain has TRBV6-6 and TRBJ1-1, with 8 bases matching TRBD1. The V segment lost 7 bases and the J segment 5 bases; nucleotides outside the gene matches: 3. Germline values: CDR1 MNHNY, CDR2 SVGAGI (reference sequence). The CDR3 is made up of 12 amino acids. The CDR3 DNA reads TGTGCCAGCACCAGGGGGCAAACTGAAGCTTTCTTT. Encoded protein: CASTRGQTEAFF.

The rearrangement uses TRBV27 and TRBJ2-1, with a weak D call TRBD1 (5 bases). V was shortened by 5 bases and J by 6 bases, with 20 bases between the two germline ends. The CDR3 runs 16 residues. CDR1 and CDR2 from the germline V gene are MNHEY and SMNVEV (reference sequence). In DNA form, the CDR3 reads TGTGCCAGCAGTACCCCCCATGGGGCCTTCGCCAATGAGCAGTTCTTC. It yields the protein CASSTPHGAFANEQFF.

This chain joins TRBV13 and TRBJ1-3; 7 bases align to TRBD1. Trimming cost V 2 bases and J 0 bases; bases outside gene matches: 16. Germline values: CDR1 PRHDT, CDR2 FYEKMQ (reference sequence). There are 20 residues in the CDR3. In DNA, the CDR3 is TGTGCCAGCAGCTTATATTCCCGCCGACAGGGCCGAAGCTCTGGAAACACCATATATTTT. Protein product: CASSLYSRRQGRSSGNTIYF.

This clone was picked up one time. V and J are TRBV29-1 and TRBJ2-1; 12 nucleotides agree with TRBD2. Germline assignment: CDR1 SQVTM and CDR2 ANQGSEA. With 4 bases clipped from V and 11 bases from J, the junction kept 6 bases outside the gene matches. This CDR3 is built from 13 residues. The CDR3 DNA is TGCAGCGTTGTCGAGCTAGCGGGGGGGAAGCAGTTCTTC. Protein: CSVVELAGGKQFF.

The CDR3 loop is CASSRLAGSISTDTQYF. CDR3 nucleotide sequence: TGTGCCAGCAGCCGACTAGCGGGGTCGATTAGCACAGATACGCAGTATTTT. V gene TRBV6-6 combines with J gene TRBJ2-3; 11 bases are a match to TRBD2. CDR3 length: 17 amino acids. V shed 6 bases and J 0 bases; nucleotides not matched to a gene: 8. Germline CDR1 reads MNHNY; CDR2 reads SVGAGI (reference sequence).

V usage is TRBV7-3 and J usage is TRBJ2-4, with 8 bases that match TRBD1. V shed 2 bases, J shed 6 bases, and the junction held 6 bases outside the gene matches. Germline CDR1 SGHTA, CDR2 FQGTGA. CDR3 length: 15 residues. In DNA, the CDR3 is TGTGCCAGCAGCTTACAGGGGGCCCGGGGAAACATTCAGTACTTC. It is translated as CASSLQGARGNIQYF.

J is TRBJ2-7 and V is TRBV5-6; TRBD1 agrees at 7 bases. J was trimmed by 1 base and V by 5 bases; bases with no gene match: 3. Germline CDR1 is SGHDT and CDR2 is YYEEEE. The CDR3 is made up of 13 amino acids. CDR3 coding DNA: TGTGCCAGCAGATTGACAGGGTCCTACGAGCAGTACTTC. Protein product: CASRLTGSYEQYF.

The genes are TRBV27 and TRBJ1-5; D uncertain. The CDR3 contains 16 residues. In germline, CDR1 is MNHEY, CDR2 SMNVEV (reference sequence). V lost 10 bases, J lost 0 bases, and 19 bases lay in between. The chain's CDR3 is CATSLRGKGSNQPQHF. In DNA form, the CDR3 reads TGTGCCACCTCACTAAGAGGGAAGGGTAGCAATCAGCCCCAGCATTTT.

The CDR3 sequence: CASSPRGAGNNEQFF. CDR3 DNA: TGTGCCAGCAGCCCACGGGGGGCGGGGAACAATGAGCAGTTCTTC. The chain uses TRBV6-5 and TRBJ2-1, with D tentatively TRBD2 (7 bases). From germline, CDR1 is MNHEY and CDR2 SVGAGI. V was clipped by 6 bases and J by 5 bases, with 17 bases between them. The CDR3 covers 15 residues.

This chain uses TRBV28 with TRBJ1-6; TRBD1 might be the D (6 bases). Trimming stripped 6 bases from V and 7 bases from J, with 19 bases between. There are 16 residues in the CDR3. Germline V CDR1 and CDR2: MDHEN, SYDVKM. The CDR3 DNA is TGTGCCAGCAGCTACCACAGGGTTATAGGGAATTCACCCCTCCACTTT. This codes for CASSYHRVIGNSPLHF.

This chain joins TRBV6-6 and TRBJ1-5; 8 bases line up with TRBD1. The germline CDR1 and CDR2 sequences are MNHNY and SVGAGI (reference sequence). Trimming removed 5 bases from V and 0 bases from J; junction bases left unmatched: 9. The CDR3 is made up of 17 amino acids. The chain's CDR3 is CASSRQGRAYSNQPQHF. The CDR3 DNA reads TGTGCCAGCAGTCGACAGGGGAGGGCTTATAGCAATCAGCCCCAGCATTTT.